These 26 T cell receptor beta chains came from one sample sequenced in a study of identical twins. TCRdb fed the 5' RACE reads into MiXCR, producing one record per CDR3 protein. The table lists 260,000 or so distinct CDR3 sequences, approximately 7.9% of them singletons, with around 5.4% in the top ten. This sample was shared with a second study, whose subject was yellow fever vaccine responses in identical twins.

The sequenced sample was CD8+ T cells sorted from blood. These receptors all come from a woman under 30 in good health.

V and J are TRBV13 and TRBJ2-5; possibly TRBD2 for D (5 bases). Trimming left V 4 bases short and J 2 bases short, with 17 bases between. Germline loops: CDR1 PRHDT, CDR2 FYEKMQ (reference sequence). The CDR3 covers 16 residues. The CDR3: CASSSRLSYPQETQYF. Written as DNA, the CDR3 is TGTGCCAGCAGCTCCCGACTATCATACCCTCAAGAGACCCAGTACTTC.

This clonotype appeared many times. The rearrangement uses TRBV12-3 or TRBV12-4 and TRBJ2-3; a weak D match, TRBD1 (5 bases). V shed 2 bases and J shed 3 bases, with 9 bases lying between them. This CDR3 has 14 residues. The DNA for the CDR3 is TGTGCCAGCAGTTTAAGGGGTTATACAGATACGCAGTATTTT. This codes for CASSLRGYTDTQYF.

This clonotype was seen only a few times. This chain uses TRBV7-8 with TRBJ2-1, with 9 nucleotides matching TRBD2. CDR1 SGHVS and CDR2 FQNEAQ come from the germline V gene. This CDR3 comprises 18 residues. With 4 bases clipped from V and 4 bases from J, the junction kept 14 bases outside the gene matches. The CDR3, as DNA: TGTGCCAGCAGCTATCCGCTCGGGGCTAGCGGGGAATACAATGAGCAGTTCTTC. This encodes CASSYPLGASGEYNEQFF.

This sequence joins TRBV28 and TRBJ2-1; D possibly corresponds to TRBD1 (5 bases). Trimming removed 3 bases from V and 1 base from J, with 13 bases in between. Per germline, CDR1 MDHEN and CDR2 SYDVKM. The CDR3 is 16 amino acids. CDR3 in amino acids: CASSLGRDGSYNEQFF. In nucleotides, the CDR3 is TGTGCCAGCAGTTTGGGGCGTGATGGATCCTACAATGAGCAGTTCTTC.

This clonotype was counted between two and nine times. The V and J genes are TRBV20-1 and TRBJ2-7; TRBD1 is a possible D gene (6 bases). V was shortened by 3 bases and J by 4 bases, with 16 bases between the two germline ends. The germline gives CDR1 DFQATT, CDR2 SNEGSKA (reference sequence). The CDR3 consists of 14 residues. CDR3 amino acids: CSASPRDTRYEQYV. The CDR3 coding sequence is TGCAGTGCTAGTCCCCGGGACACTAGATACGAGCAGTACGTC.

As regards this clonotype: With a much larger clone just one base away, this may be a read error. This CDR3 is CASGLAGPSYIEQFF. The CDR3 DNA reads as TGTGCCAGCGGACTAGCGGGACCCTCCTACATTGAGCAGTTCTTC. This sequence joins TRBV12-3 or TRBV12-4 and TRBJ2-1, with 12 positions matching TRBD2. This CDR3 has 15 amino acids.

The J gene is TRBJ2-7, the V gene TRBV12-3 or TRBV12-4, with TRBD2 matching over 8 bases. J was trimmed by 3 bases and V by 6 bases; bases with no gene match: 13. This CDR3 has 16 residues. CDR3 DNA: TGTGCCAGCAGCCTCCAGCGGGAGTCCCCCTACTACGAGCAGTACTTC. It codes for CASSLQRESPYYEQYF.

This clonotype was recorded at least ten times. The chain combines TRBV15 with TRBJ1-5; a possible D gene is TRBD1 (6 bases). Germline assignment: CDR1 LNHNV and CDR2 YYDKDF (reference sequence). This CDR3 spans 13 amino acids. The V end was cut by 5 bases, the J end by 6 bases, with 11 bases between. CDR3 coding DNA: TGTGCCACCAGCTACAGGGTTGCTCAGCCCCAGCATTTT. Its protein product is CATSYRVAQPQHF.

The chain carries TRBV10-3 and TRBJ2-1; 7 bases agree with TRBD2. Trimming cost V 4 bases and J 8 bases; bases outside gene matches: 14. The CDR3 spans 16 residues. From germline, CDR1 is ENHRY and CDR2 SYGVKD. The CDR3 loop reads CAISARREWFGDEQFF. CDR3 sequence (DNA): TGTGCCATCAGTGCTAGGCGGGAGTGGTTTGGCGATGAGCAGTTCTTC.

This clonotype was seen at least ten times. The chain links TRBV4-1 to TRBJ1-2, with D possibly TRBD1 on 5 matching bases. The germline CDR1 and CDR2 sequences are MGHRA and YSYEKL. This CDR3 has 16 residues. With 0 bases removed from V and 2 bases from J, the gap between germline ends came to 13 bases. CDR3 in amino acids: CASSQDRVRGNYGYTF. The CDR3 DNA follows: TGCGCCAGCAGCCAAGACAGGGTGCGGGGGAACTATGGCTACACCTTC.

This clonotype was found a few times. The J gene is TRBJ1-1, the V gene TRBV5-5, with 9 bases fitting TRBD1. The V and J ends lost 0 bases and 11 bases, in that order; junction bases with no gene match: 2. The CDR3 loop spans 12 amino acids. In germline, CDR1 is SGHKS, CDR2 YYEKEE (reference sequence). CDR3 loop: CASSLETGGAFF. The CDR3, as DNA: TGTGCCAGCAGCTTGGAGACAGGGGGGGCTTTCTTT.

A remark on this clonotype: Its ends do not fully match the called genes, so a read error is possible. V and J are TRBV20-1 and TRBJ2-7, with D unclear. CDR3 length: 17 residues. Germline lookup yields CDR1 DFQATT and CDR2 SNEGSKA (reference sequence). The CDR3 is CCASLLGSGVGPYEQYF. CDR3 DNA: TGCTGTGCTAGTTTGTTGGGGTCTGGGGTTGGCCCCTACGAGCAGTACTTC.

Many counts were recorded for this clonotype. V gene TRBV29-1 combines with J gene TRBJ2-3, with 11 bases identical to TRBD2. Germline loops: CDR1 SQVTM, CDR2 ANQGSEA. The junction had 6 bases not matched to a gene; V was cut back by 4 bases and J by 3 bases. The CDR3 totals 15 residues. The CDR3 is CSVAPLAGGTDTQYF. The CDR3 region has the DNA TGCAGCGTTGCCCCGCTAGCGGGAGGAACAGATACGCAGTATTTT.

The J gene is TRBJ2-7, the V gene TRBV15; 11 nucleotides agree with TRBD1. The CDR3 totals 15 residues. The junction had 4 bases not matched to a gene; V was cut back by 3 bases and J by 3 bases. Germline V gene lookup returns CDR1 LNHNV and CDR2 YYDKDF (reference sequence). The DNA of the CDR3 is TGTGCCACCAGCAGGGACAGGGGGCCCAACTACGAGCAGTACTTC. Amino acid sequence: CATSRDRGPNYEQYF.

This sequence joins TRBV19 and TRBJ2-6; perhaps D is TRBD1 or TRBD2 (5 bases each). This CDR3 has 15 amino acids. The germline CDR1 and CDR2 sequences are LNHDA and SQIVND (reference sequence). The V and J ends lost 1 base and 3 bases respectively, with 7 bases between them. CDR3 loop: CASSIAGSGANVLTF. In nucleotides, the CDR3 is TGTGCCAGTAGTATAGCAGGGAGTGGGGCCAACGTCCTGACTTTC.

This clonotype was seen only a few times. The chain couples TRBV20-1 to TRBJ2-5; 7 nucleotides match TRBD1. The V segment lost 2 bases and the J segment 5 bases; nucleotides outside the gene matches: 20. Germline V gene lookup returns CDR1 DFQATT and CDR2 SNEGSKA (reference sequence). The CDR3 is 18 amino acids. The CDR3 spells CSARTLITDRVIVETQYF. The DNA for the CDR3 is TGCAGTGCTAGAACCCTTATAACCGACAGGGTGATCGTTGAGACCCAGTACTTC.

This clonotype occurred a few times. The gene calls are TRBV2 and TRBJ2-7, with D perhaps TRBD1 (5 bases). V lost 3 bases to trimming and J lost 4 bases, with 13 bases between them. Germline assignment: CDR1 SNHLY and CDR2 FYNNEI. There are 14 residues in the CDR3. The CDR3 spells CASSDRADGYEQYF. For the CDR3, the DNA is TGTGCCAGCAGTGACAGGGCTGACGGGTACGAGCAGTACTTC. Complete variable domain (other parts from reference TRBV2 and TRBJ2-7): EPEVTQTPSHQVTQMGQEVILRCVPISNHLYFYWYRQILGQKVEFLVSFYNNEISEKSEIFDDQFSVERPDGSNFTLKIRSTKLEDSAMYFCASSDRADGYEQYFGPGTRLTVT.

This chain uses TRBV28 with TRBJ1-1; D remains ambiguous. The germline V and J ends were trimmed by 7 bases and 0 bases, with 15 bases remaining between them. In germline, CDR1 is MDHEN, CDR2 SYDVKM. The CDR3 is made up of 15 amino acids. Here the CDR3 DNA reads TGTGCCAGCACCACTGGCTTGGCTCTGAACACTGAAGCTTTCTTT. Translated: CASTTGLALNTEAFF.

This clonotype was observed many times. The chain employs TRBV6-2 or TRBV6-3 and TRBJ2-3, with a weak D call TRBD1 (6 bases). The V gene lost 2 bases and the J gene lost 4 bases, with 10 bases spanning the gap. The CDR3 is made up of 14 amino acids. The germline gives CDR1 MNHEY, CDR2 SVGEGT. CDR3 nucleotide sequence: TGTGCCAGCAGTTACGGCAGGGGCCCAGATACGCAGTATTTT. Translation gives CASSYGRGPDTQYF.

This clonotype was detected a few times. The J gene is TRBJ2-3, the V gene TRBV29-1, with D maybe TRBD1 (6 bases). The CDR3 has 11 residues. The V end lost 5 bases, the J end lost 13 bases, and 16 bases lay between the germline ends. Germline assignment: CDR1 SQVTM and CDR2 ANQGSEA. CDR3 DNA: TGCAGCGTTTCGGGACGGGACATCAAGTATTTT. Translated, it gives CSVSGRDIKYF.

This clonotype has a count of ten or more. This CDR3 reads CASSFEGANPDTQYF. The CDR3 coding sequence is TGCGCCAGCAGCTTCGAGGGGGCGAATCCAGATACGCAGTATTTT. This rearrangement joins TRBV5-1 to TRBJ2-3; 7 bases agree with TRBD1. Germline CDR1 SGHRS, CDR2 YFSETQ. The CDR3 runs 15 residues. V shed 2 bases and J 4 bases; nucleotides not matched to a gene: 7. The complete variable domain, with remaining parts taken from reference TRBV5-1 and TRBJ2-3, reads KAGVTQTPRYLIKTRGQQVTLSCSPISGHRSVSWYQQTPGQGLQFLFEYFSETQRNKGNFPGRFSGRQFSNSRSEMNVSTLELGDSALYLCASSFEGANPDTQYFGPGTRLTVL.

The chain uses TRBV7-8 and TRBJ2-3; TRBD2 matches at 10 bases. V gave up 2 bases and J gave up 2 bases; unmatched junction bases: 4. The CDR3 is 16 residues long. Germline V lookup: CDR1 SGHVS, CDR2 FQNEAQ. The CDR3 nucleotides are TGTGCCAGCAGCTTATTAGCGGGGGGTAACACAGATACGCAGTATTTT. It specifies CASSLLAGGNTDTQYF.

The chain uses TRBV20-1 and TRBJ2-7, with D possibly being TRBD1 or TRBD2 (8 bases each). V lost 1 base and J 3 bases, leaving 13 bases between the germline ends. The germline CDR1 and CDR2 sequences are DFQATT and SNEGSKA (reference sequence). The CDR3 is 14 residues long. The CDR3 here is CSARGQGTSYEQYV. In DNA form, the CDR3 reads TGCAGTGCTAGAGGACAGGGGACTAGCTACGAGCAGTACGTC.

Many counts were recorded for this clonotype. V gene TRBV11-2 combines with J gene TRBJ2-1, with TRBD1 matching 10 bases. Per the germline V gene, CDR1 is SGHAT and CDR2 is FQNNGV. The CDR3 sequence is 17 residues long. V trimming: 1 base; J trimming: 7 bases; junction bases outside the gene matches: 10. CDR3 coding DNA: TGTGCCAGCAGCTTAGTTCCCCGGGACAGGGGACTTAATGAGCAGTTCTTC. Encoded protein: CASSLVPRDRGLNEQFF.

This clonotype was observed many times. The V gene is TRBV27, the J gene TRBJ2-5; D is uncertain. Trimming pared 6 bases from V and 5 bases from J, leaving 10 bases between. There are 12 residues in the CDR3. CDR1 and CDR2 (germline): MNHEY, SMNVEV (reference sequence). CDR3 DNA: TGTGCCAGCAGCCCGGATTCTGAGACCCAGTACTTC. As protein: CASSPDSETQYF.

In this sample, this clonotype turned up a few times. The V gene is TRBV4-1, the J gene TRBJ2-3; D is perhaps TRBD2 (5 bases). V lost 0 bases and J 0 bases, leaving 10 bases between the germline ends. CDR1 and CDR2 from the germline V gene are MGHRA and YSYEKL. The CDR3 totals 16 residues. CDR3 DNA: TGCGCCAGCAGCCAAGAGTGGCGGGTGAGCACAGATACGCAGTATTTT. It is translated as CASSQEWRVSTDTQYF.